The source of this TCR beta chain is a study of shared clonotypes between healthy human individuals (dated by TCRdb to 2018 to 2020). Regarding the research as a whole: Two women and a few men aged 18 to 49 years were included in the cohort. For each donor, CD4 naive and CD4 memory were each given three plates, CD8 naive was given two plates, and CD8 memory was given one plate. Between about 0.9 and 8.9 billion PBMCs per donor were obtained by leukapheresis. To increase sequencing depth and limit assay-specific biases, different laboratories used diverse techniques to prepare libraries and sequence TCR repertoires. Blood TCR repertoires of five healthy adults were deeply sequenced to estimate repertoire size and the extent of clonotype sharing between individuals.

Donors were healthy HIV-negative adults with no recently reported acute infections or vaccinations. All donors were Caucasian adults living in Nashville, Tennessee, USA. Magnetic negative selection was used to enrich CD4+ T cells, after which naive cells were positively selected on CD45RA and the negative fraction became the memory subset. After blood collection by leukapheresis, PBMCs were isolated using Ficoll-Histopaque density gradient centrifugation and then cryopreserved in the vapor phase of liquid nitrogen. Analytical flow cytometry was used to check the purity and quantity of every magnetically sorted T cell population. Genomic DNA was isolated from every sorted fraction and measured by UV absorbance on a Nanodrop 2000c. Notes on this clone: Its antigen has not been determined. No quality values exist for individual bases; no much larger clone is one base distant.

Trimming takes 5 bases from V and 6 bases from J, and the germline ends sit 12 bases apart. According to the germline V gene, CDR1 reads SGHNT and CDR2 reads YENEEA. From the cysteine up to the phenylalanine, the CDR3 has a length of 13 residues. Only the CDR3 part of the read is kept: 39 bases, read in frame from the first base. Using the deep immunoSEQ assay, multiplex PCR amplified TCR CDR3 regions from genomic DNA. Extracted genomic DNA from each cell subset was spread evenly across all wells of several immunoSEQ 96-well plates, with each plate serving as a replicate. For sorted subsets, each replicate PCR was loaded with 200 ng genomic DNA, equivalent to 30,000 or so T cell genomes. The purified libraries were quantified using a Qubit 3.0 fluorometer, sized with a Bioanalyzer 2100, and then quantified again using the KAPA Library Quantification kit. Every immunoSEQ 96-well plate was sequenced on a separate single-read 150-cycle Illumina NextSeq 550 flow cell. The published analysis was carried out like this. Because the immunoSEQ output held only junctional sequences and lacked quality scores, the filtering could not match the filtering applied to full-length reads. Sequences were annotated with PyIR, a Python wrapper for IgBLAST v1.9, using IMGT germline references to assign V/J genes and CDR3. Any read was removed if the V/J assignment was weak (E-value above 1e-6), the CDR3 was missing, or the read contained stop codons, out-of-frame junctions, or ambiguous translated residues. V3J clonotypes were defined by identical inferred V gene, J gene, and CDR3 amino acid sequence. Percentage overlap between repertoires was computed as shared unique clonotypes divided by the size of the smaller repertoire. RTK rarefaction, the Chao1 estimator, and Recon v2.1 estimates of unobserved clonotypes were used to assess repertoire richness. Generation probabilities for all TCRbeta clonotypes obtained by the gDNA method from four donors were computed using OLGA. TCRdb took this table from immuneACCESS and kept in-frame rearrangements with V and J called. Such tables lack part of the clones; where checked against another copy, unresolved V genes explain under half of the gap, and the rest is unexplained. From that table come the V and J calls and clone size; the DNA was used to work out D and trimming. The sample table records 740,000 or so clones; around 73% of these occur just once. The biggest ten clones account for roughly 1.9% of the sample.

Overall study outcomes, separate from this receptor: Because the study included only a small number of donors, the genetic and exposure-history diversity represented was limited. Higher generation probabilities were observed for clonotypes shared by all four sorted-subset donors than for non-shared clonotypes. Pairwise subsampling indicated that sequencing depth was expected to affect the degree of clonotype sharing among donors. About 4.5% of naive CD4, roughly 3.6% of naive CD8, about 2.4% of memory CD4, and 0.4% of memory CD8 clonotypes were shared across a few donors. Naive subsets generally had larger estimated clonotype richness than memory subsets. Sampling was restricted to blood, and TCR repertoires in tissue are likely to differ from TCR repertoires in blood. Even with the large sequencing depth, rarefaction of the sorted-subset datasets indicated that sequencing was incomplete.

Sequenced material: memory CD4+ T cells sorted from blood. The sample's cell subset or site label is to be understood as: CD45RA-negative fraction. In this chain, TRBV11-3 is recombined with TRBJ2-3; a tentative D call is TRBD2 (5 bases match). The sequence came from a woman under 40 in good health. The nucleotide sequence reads TGTGCCAGCAGCCCGAGGAGGTACGATACGCAGTATTTT. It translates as CASSPRRYDTQYF.